The present T cell receptor (beta chain) was sequenced within a study of shared clonotypes between healthy human individuals. As to this clone: Its antigen is unidentified.

Sequencing on ten immunoSEQ deep assay plates was performed for unsorted PBMC DNA. Assay: immunoSEQ multiplex PCR; the TCRdb copy retains only in-frame clones and omits some. This sample carries fewer than 600,000 clones, roughly 77% of them seen once, and the ten largest clones take approximately 13%. Germline CDR1 is MDHEN and CDR2 is SYDVKM. Trimming removed 7 bases from V and 4 bases from J, with 8 bases in between. The CDR3 runs to 12 residues. Adult donors, all healthy and HIV-negative, had no recent acute infections or vaccinations. Each donor was a Caucasian adult residing in Nashville, Tennessee. Study results and caveats: Limited genetic and exposure-history diversity came from having few donors.

This sequence joins TRBV28 and TRBJ1-5, with D perhaps TRBD1 (5 bases). Sequencing was done on a sample of PBMCs. The sequence derives from a woman in her thirties or forties in good health. Some clones in this sample may be carry-over from other donors' samples. Written as DNA, the CDR3 is TGTGCCAGCAACGACAGAAATCAGCCCCAGCATTTT. Its translation: CASNDRNQPQHF.